This TCR beta chain was documented in a study of post-analysis software for immune sequencing data. Study overall: Relapsing-remitting, secondary progressive and progressive-relapsing courses of multiple sclerosis were included.

Carried by the TCR beta cDNA libraries were unique molecular identifiers. Once roughly 0.9 to 10 million T cells were used, 400,000 to 550,000 cDNA molecules resulted. TCRdb passed the PCR reads through MiXCR, listing each CDR3 protein once. The table records roughly 650,000 distinct CDR3 sequences, about 60% of them present only once. This CDR3 spans 13 amino acids. The germline gives CDR1 MNHNS, CDR2 SASEGT. V was shortened by 10 bases and J by 9 bases, with 19 bases between the two germline ends. This clonotype was detected a few times. Its antigen remains unknown. Study observations and caveats: TRBV5-6, TRBV5-1 and TRBV20-1 were among several TRBV segments more frequent in patients than controls. The normalized Chao1 diversity of multiple sclerosis patients was significantly lower than that of controls.

The source of this sequence is a girl aged 2 to 10 with multiple sclerosis. The specimen was blood. The chain joins TRBV6-1 to TRBJ1-5, with D possibly being TRBD1 (6 bases). This chain's CDR3 is CATAPGDLGPQHF. The DNA of the CDR3 is TGTGCCACCGCCCCAGGGGACCTTGGGCCCCAGCATTTT.